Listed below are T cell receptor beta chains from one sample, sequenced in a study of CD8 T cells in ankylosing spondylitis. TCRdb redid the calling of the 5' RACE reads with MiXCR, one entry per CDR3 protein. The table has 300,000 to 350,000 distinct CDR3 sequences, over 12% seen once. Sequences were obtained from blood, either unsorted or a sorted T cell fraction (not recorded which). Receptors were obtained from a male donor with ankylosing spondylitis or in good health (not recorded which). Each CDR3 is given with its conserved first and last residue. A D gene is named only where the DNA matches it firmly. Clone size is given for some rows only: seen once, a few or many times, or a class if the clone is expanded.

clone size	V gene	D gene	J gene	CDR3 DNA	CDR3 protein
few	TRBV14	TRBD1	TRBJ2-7	TGTGCCAGCAGCCAAGGACCGGGACAGAACACCTACGAGCAGTACTTC	CASSQGPGQNTYEQYF
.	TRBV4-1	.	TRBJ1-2	TGCGCCAGCAGCCAAGATGGGGGGCTTGCCTATGGCTACACCTTC	CASSQDGGLAYGYTF
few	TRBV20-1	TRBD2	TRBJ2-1	TGCAGTGCTAGAGATCTACTAGCGGGAGGGGGGAGCTCCTACAATGAGCAGTTCTTC	CSARDLLAGGGSSYNEQFF
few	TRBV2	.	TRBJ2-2	TGTGCCAGCAGACAGGATGGGAACACCGGGGAGCTGTTTTTT	CASRQDGNTGELFF
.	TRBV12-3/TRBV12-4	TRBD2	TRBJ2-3	TGTGCCAGCAGTTTCGGGGGGGCCCCAGATACGCAGTATTTT	CASSFGGAPDTQYF
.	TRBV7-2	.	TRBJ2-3	TGTGCCAGCAGCTTTCAAACCACAGATACGCAGTATTTT	CASSFQTTDTQYF
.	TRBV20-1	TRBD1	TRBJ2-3	TGCAGTGCTTCAACTACCCGACAGGGGAGCACAGATACGCAGTATTTT	CSASTTRQGSTDTQYF
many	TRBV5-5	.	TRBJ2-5	TGTGCCAGTAGGATGACTAGAGATCAAGAGACCCAGTACTTC	CASRMTRDQETQYF
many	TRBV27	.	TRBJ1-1	TGTGCCAGCAGTCCGTCCTGGGGGCGTGGGACTGAAGCTTTCTTT	CASSPSWGRGTEAFF
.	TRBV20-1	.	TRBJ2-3	TGCAGTGCTAGACGTCGGGGGACCCGCACAGATACGCAGTATTTT	CSARRRGTRTDTQYF
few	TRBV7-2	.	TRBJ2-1	TGTGCCAGCAGCTTATCTCCCAGGGGCAATGAGCAGTTCTTC	CASSLSPRGNEQFF
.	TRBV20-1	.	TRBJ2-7	TGCAGTGCTTGGATACAGGGCGGCGAGCAGTACTTC	CSAWIQGGEQYF
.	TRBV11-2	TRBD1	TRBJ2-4	TGTGCCAGCAGCTTTGTAGGACAGGGAGAAGGCATTCAGTACTTC	CASSFVGQGEGIQYF
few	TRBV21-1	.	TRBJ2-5	TGTGCCAGCAGCAACGGGTCTCGGGAGACCCAGTACTTC	CASSNGSRETQYF
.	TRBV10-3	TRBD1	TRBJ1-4	TGTGCCATCAGTCCCGACAGGGTTATACTGTTTTTT	CAISPDRVILFF
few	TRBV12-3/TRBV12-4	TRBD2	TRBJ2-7	TGTGCCAGCAGTTTAGCGACTAGCGGGAGGGAGCAGTACTTC	CASSLATSGREQYF
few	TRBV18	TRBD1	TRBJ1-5	TGTGCCAGCTCATTCGGACAGGGGGTTGATCAGCCCCAGCATTTT	CASSFGQGVDQPQHF
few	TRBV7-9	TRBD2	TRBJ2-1	TGTGCCAGCAGCTTAACGACTAGCGGGAACAATGAGCAGTTCTTC	CASSLTTSGNNEQFF
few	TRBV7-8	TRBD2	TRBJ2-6	TGTGCTGGGCGGGGGGAAAGTGGGGCCAACGTCCTGACTTTC	CAGRGESGANVLTF
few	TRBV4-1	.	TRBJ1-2	TGCGCCAGCAGCCTGATCCAGGATGACTATGGCTACACCTTC	CASSLIQDDYGYTF
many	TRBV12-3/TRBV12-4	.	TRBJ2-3	TGTGCCAGCAGTTTTTTTAGCACAGATACGCAGTATTTT	CASSFFSTDTQYF
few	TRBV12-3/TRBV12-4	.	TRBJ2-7	TGTGCCAGCAGTTTATCCTTACCCACTTACGAGCAGTACTTC	CASSLSLPTYEQYF
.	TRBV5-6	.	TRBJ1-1	TGTGCCAGCAGCTTGGCCGGGGAGAGCGGCACTGAAGCTTTCTTT	CASSLAGESGTEAFF
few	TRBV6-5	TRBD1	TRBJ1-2	TGTGCCAGCATTACGACAGGGTCAAGTTACACCTTC	CASITTGSSYTF
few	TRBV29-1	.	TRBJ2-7	TGCAGCGTTTCCCCTTCGGACAGATTCTACGAGCAGTACTTC	CSVSPSDRFYEQYF
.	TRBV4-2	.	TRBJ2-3	TGTGCCAGCAGCCAAGGACTTCACACAGATACGCAGTATTTT	CASSQGLHTDTQYF
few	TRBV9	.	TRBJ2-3	TGTGCCAGCAGCGTAGGGAGGGGGGGCACAGATACGCAGTATTTT	CASSVGRGGTDTQYF
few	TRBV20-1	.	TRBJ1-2	TGCAGTGCTAGTTATACTAACTATGGCTACACCTTC	CSASYTNYGYTF
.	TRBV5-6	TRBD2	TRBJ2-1	TGTGCCAGCAGCTTCCTTTCGACTAGCGGGGGGGCCGGATCCTACAATGAGCAGTTCTTC	CASSFLSTSGGAGSYNEQFF
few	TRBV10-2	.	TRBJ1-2	TGCGCCAGCAGTCTTGACAGGCTTCATCTCTATGGCTACACCTTC	CASSLDRLHLYGYTF
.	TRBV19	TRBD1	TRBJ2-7	TGTGCCAGTAGTATAAGGGGGACAGGGAACTACTACGAGCAGTACTTC	CASSIRGTGNYYEQYF
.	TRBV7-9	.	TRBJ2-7	TGTGCCAGCAGCCTTGGGATGCCCCTCTACGAGCAGTACTTC	CASSLGMPLYEQYF
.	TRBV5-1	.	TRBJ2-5	TGCGCCAGCAGCTTGAAGTCCCAAGAGACCCAGTACTTC	CASSLKSQETQYF
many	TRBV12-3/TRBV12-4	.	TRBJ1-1	TGTGCCAGCAGTTCTTGGGCGGACGACACTGAAGCTTTCTTT	CASSSWADDTEAFF
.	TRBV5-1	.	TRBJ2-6	TGCGCCAGCAGCGATACCAACGTCCTGACTTTC	CASSDTNVLTF
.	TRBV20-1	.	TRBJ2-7	TGCAGTGCTAGGACTGTGTCCTACGAGCAGTACTTC	CSARTVSYEQYF
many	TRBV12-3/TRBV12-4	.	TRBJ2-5	TGTGCCAGCAGTTTAAGGACTCCTAAAGAGACCCAGTACTTC	CASSLRTPKETQYF
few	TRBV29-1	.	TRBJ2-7	TGCAGCGCCGCGGACAGCTACGAGCAGTACTTC	CSAADSYEQYF
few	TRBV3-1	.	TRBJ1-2	TGTGCCAGCAGCCAGGATTTTAACTATGGCTACACCTTC	CASSQDFNYGYTF
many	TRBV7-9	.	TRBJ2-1	TGTGCCAGCAGCCGAGGAACGGATTACAATGAGCAGTTCTTC	CASSRGTDYNEQFF
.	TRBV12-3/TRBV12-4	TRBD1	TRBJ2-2	TGTGCCAGCTCCCGGGGACAGGGAATAGAAACCGGGGAGCTGTTTTTT	CASSRGQGIETGELFF
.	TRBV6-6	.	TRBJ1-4	TGTGCCAGCAGCTACGCGGGGAATGAAAAACTGTTTTTT	CASSYAGNEKLFF
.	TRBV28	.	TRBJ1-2	TGTGCCAGCAGGCAGGGCGGCCCTAACTATGGCTACACCTTC	CASRQGGPNYGYTF